These 3 T cell receptor beta chains were sequenced from one sample in a study of radiation and T cells in renal cell carcinoma. TCRdb keeps only in-frame clones here, not all; method: immunoSEQ multiplex PCR. Of some 150,000 clones in the sample, around 78% are singletons; the top ten hold under 25%. Time point given: baseline pretreatment blood. Stated treatment: 15 Gy SBRT to primary tumor, nephrectomy 4 weeks later. The source was blood, collected from a patient whose treatment included radiotherapy and nephrectomy. These receptor sequences come from a woman between 45 and 60 years old with renal cell carcinoma.

The chain links TRBV7-9 to TRBJ1-5, with unresolved D. Germline CDR1 and CDR2: SEHNR and FQNEAQ (reference sequence). With 5 bases removed from V and 0 bases from J, the gap between germline ends came to 23 bases. CDR3 length equals 19 residues. The CDR3: CASSLHRREDDFSNQPQHF. The DNA for the CDR3 is TGTGCCAGCAGCCTCCATCGCCGGGAGGATGATTTTAGCAATCAGCCCCAGCATTTT.

The chain is built from TRBV4-1 and TRBJ2-3, with TRBD2 matching over 11 bases. Germline V CDR1 and CDR2: MGHRA, YSYEKL. V gave up 4 bases and J gave up 3 bases; unmatched junction bases: 15. The CDR3 is 19 amino acids. The CDR3 reads CASSRSSGRILSGTDTQYF. The CDR3 coding sequence is TGCGCCAGCAGCCGATCTAGCGGGAGGATCCTGTCGGGGACAGATACGCAGTATTTT.

The genes are TRBV10-3 and TRBJ1-1, with no clear D. CDR1 ENHRY and CDR2 SYGVKD come from the germline V gene. Trimming removed 0 bases at V and 5 bases at J, with 10 bases between. The CDR3 spans 14 residues. CDR3 amino acids: CAISESPPGTEAFF. CDR3 DNA sequence: TGTGCCATCAGTGAGTCGCCACCGGGGACTGAAGCTTTCTTT.